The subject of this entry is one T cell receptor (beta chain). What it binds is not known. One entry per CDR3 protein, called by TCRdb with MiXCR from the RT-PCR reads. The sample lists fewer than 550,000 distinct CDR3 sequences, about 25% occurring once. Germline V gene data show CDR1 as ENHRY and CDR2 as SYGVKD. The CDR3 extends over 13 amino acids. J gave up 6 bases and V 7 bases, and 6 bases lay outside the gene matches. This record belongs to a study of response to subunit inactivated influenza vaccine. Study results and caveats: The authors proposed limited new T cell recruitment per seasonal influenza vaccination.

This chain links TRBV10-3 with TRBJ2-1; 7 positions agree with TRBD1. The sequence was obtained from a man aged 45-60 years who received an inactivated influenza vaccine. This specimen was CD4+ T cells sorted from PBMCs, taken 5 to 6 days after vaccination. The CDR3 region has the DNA TGTGCCATCACCCCGGACAGGAGCAATGAGCAGTTCTTC. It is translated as CAITPDRSNEQFF.